The 19 T cell receptor beta chains in this list originate from one sample, sequenced in a study of molecular identifiers for immune sequencing clone quantification. TCRdb redid the calling of the PCR reads with MiXCR, one entry per CDR3 protein. The data show more than 300,000 distinct CDR3 sequences, about 22% seen once. Sequencing was done on a sample of naive CD8+ T cells from blood, with Jurkat cell RNA spiked in. Regarding subset: FACS-sorted CD8+CD4-CCR7+CD45RA+ naive T cells. These receptors all stem from a human donor in good health. Some libraries in this study had Jurkat cell RNA spiked in.

This clonotype was seen many times. The rearrangement joins TRBV5-8 to TRBJ1-2; 7 bases align to TRBD1. The V and J ends lost 4 bases and 5 bases, in that order; junction bases with no gene match: 11. The CDR3 has 15 amino acids. Germline assignment: CDR1 SGHTS and CDR2 YDEGEE. CDR3 sequence reads: CASSPETGFGYGYTF. CDR3 bases: TGTGCCAGCAGCCCCGAGACAGGGTTCGGTTATGGCTACACCTTC.

The chain has TRBV5-1 and TRBJ2-5, with 10 bases that match TRBD2. This CDR3 contains 20 residues. In germline, CDR1 is SGHRS, CDR2 YFSETQ. The J segment lost 5 bases and the V segment lost 2 bases, leaving 21 bases of the junction unmatched. The CDR3 reads CASSFPAGTSAPPGRETQYF. The CDR3 DNA reads TGCGCCAGCAGCTTCCCGGCGGGGACTAGCGCCCCGCCGGGCAGGGAGACCCAGTACTTC.

This clonotype was seen many times. The CDR3 protein is CSVVQYIPASGANVLTF. CDR3 sequence (DNA): TGCAGCGTTGTGCAGTACATACCGGCGTCTGGGGCCAACGTCCTGACTTTC. The V gene is TRBV29-1, the J gene TRBJ2-6; D ambiguous. Germline lookup yields CDR1 SQVTM and CDR2 ANQGSEA. The V gene lost 4 bases and the J gene lost 1 base, with 17 bases spanning the gap. This CDR3 spans 17 amino acids.

This chain uses TRBV7-9 with TRBJ2-1; D is ambiguous. V was trimmed by 5 bases and J by 2 bases, leaving 19 bases between them. The germline V gene encodes CDR1 SEHNR and CDR2 FQNEAQ (reference sequence). The CDR3 loop spans 17 amino acids. CDR3 nucleotide sequence: TGTGCCAGCAGCCACCCGAAGGGAAGCCGTCCCTACAATGAGCAGTTCTTC. Protein sequence: CASSHPKGSRPYNEQFF.

This clonotype appeared many times. The rearrangement links TRBV2 to TRBJ2-3; TRBD2 agrees at 8 bases. CDR1 and CDR2 from the germline V gene are SNHLY and FYNNEI. V was pared by 0 bases and J by 2 bases, with 10 bases of the junction left unmatched. The CDR3 is 18 amino acids. The DNA for the CDR3 is TGTGCCAGCAGTGAAGCGCTGGTCGGGGGGGTGAACACAGATACGCAGTATTTT. Protein sequence: CASSEALVGGVNTDTQYF.

The sample holds a few counts of this clonotype. A much larger clonotype is one base distant, so this may be a read error. The gene calls are TRBV2 and TRBJ2-2, with unresolved D. V gave up 6 bases and J gave up 0 bases, with 11 bases separating them. The CDR3 has 15 amino acids. Per germline, CDR1 SNHLY and CDR2 FYNNEI. The CDR3 DNA reads TGTGCCAGCAGCTCTAGTATAGCGAACACCGGGGAGCTGTTTTTT. Translation: CASSSSIANTGELFF.

This clonotype has a count of ten or more. The genes are TRBV4-1 and TRBJ2-3; D gene uncertain. The germline V gene has CDR1 MGHRA and CDR2 YSYEKL. The length of the CDR3 is 14 residues. V lost 1 base to trimming and J lost 0 bases, with 5 bases between them. The chain's CDR3 is CASSQVHSTDTQYF. The DNA for the CDR3 is TGCGCCAGCAGCCAAGTTCACAGCACAGATACGCAGTATTTT.

The genes are TRBV20-1 and TRBJ2-7; no clear D. The CDR3 extends over 11 amino acids. V lost 1 base to trimming and J lost 3 bases, with 4 bases between them. Germline lookup yields CDR1 DFQATT and CDR2 SNEGSKA (reference sequence). CDR3 sequence (DNA): TGCAGTGCTAGAGTATTCTACGAGCAGTACTTC. It encodes CSARVFYEQYF.

This clonotype was seen more than once but under ten times. V is TRBV4-3 and J is TRBJ2-3, with 12 bases that match TRBD1. In germline, CDR1 is LGHNA, CDR2 YSLEER. The CDR3 is 22 amino acids. V was clipped by 1 base and J by 3 bases; unmatched bases: 20. The CDR3 coding sequence is TGCGCCAGCAGCCAAGCCGCGCCGCGTCCCGGGACAGGGGGCTGGAGGACAGATACGCAGTATTTT. Translation: CASSQAAPRPGTGGWRTDTQYF.

This clonotype has a handful of counts. The V and J genes are TRBV10-3 and TRBJ1-1; 7 bases are shared with TRBD1. CDR1 is ENHRY and CDR2 is SYGVKD in the germline V gene. The V segment lost 7 bases and the J segment 1 base; nucleotides outside the gene matches: 3. The CDR3 loop spans 13 amino acids. Here the CDR3 DNA reads TGTGCCATCAATCAGGGGGAGAACACTGAAGCTTTCTTT. Protein product: CAINQGENTEAFF.

This chain links TRBV7-2 with TRBJ2-7; 9 nucleotides match TRBD1. This CDR3 contains 15 residues. V lost 0 bases, J lost 7 bases, and 7 bases stayed unmatched. CDR1 and CDR2 (germline): SGHTA, FQGNSA. The CDR3 DNA reads TGTGCCAGCAGCTTAGCACCACGGACAGGGGAAGAGCAGTACTTC. Protein: CASSLAPRTGEEQYF. Combining the CDR3 with reference TRBV7-2 and TRBJ2-7 gives the whole variable domain GAGVSQSPSNKVTEKGKDVELRCDPISGHTALYWYRQSLGQGLEFLIYFQGNSAPDKSGLPSDRFSAERTGGSVSTLTIQRTQQEDSAVYLCASSLAPRTGEEQYFGPGTRLTVT.

The chain uses TRBV10-3 and TRBJ2-7; 11 bases are shared with TRBD2. Germline V gene sequence: CDR1 ENHRY, CDR2 SYGVKD. Trimming took 10 bases from V and 5 from J; bases not matched to a gene: 10. This CDR3 has 14 residues. The CDR3 loop reads CASTSGSARNEQYF. The CDR3 DNA reads TGTGCCAGTACTAGCGGGAGTGCGAGGAACGAGCAGTACTTC.

A note on this clonotype: A read error may explain this, as a much larger clone is one base away. The chain joins TRBV7-9 to TRBJ2-3; D is unresolved. There are 14 residues in the CDR3. Trimming took 5 bases from V and 0 from J, leaving 9 bases between them. Germline CDR1 and CDR2: SEHNR and FQNEAQ (reference sequence). CDR3 in DNA: TGTGCCAGCAGCCCTTGGGCAAGCACAGATACGCAGTATTTT. Its translation is CASSPWASTDTQYF.

As concerns this clonotype: A much larger clone lies one base from this, so it may be a read error. The chain couples TRBV4-3 to TRBJ2-3, with 10 bases aligning to TRBD2. CDR3 length: 16 amino acids. Germline assignment: CDR1 LGHNA and CDR2 YSLEER. The CDR3: CANSHRTSGRTDTQYF. CDR3 nucleotide sequence: TGCGCCAACAGCCACCGGACTAGCGGTCGCACAGATACGCAGTATTTT.

This chain connects TRBV7-9 to TRBJ2-4, with 10 bases fitting TRBD1. The length of the CDR3 is 16 residues. Germline V CDR1 and CDR2: SEHNR, FQNEAQ (reference sequence). Unmatched junction bases numbered 6, after V lost 4 bases and J lost 3 bases. The CDR3 region has the DNA TGTGCCAGCAGCTCGACAGGGGGCTTGGTCAAAAACATTCAGTACTTC. Amino acid sequence: CASSSTGGLVKNIQYF.

The V call is TRBV9, the J call TRBJ2-3; D ambiguous. CDR1 SGDLS and CDR2 YYNGEE come from the germline V gene. Trimming shortened V by 5 bases and J by 2 bases, and 12 bases separated the two germline ends. The CDR3 runs 14 residues. DNA of the CDR3: TGTGCCAGCAGGGGCGGAATATCCACAGATACGCAGTATTTT. This translates into CASRGGISTDTQYF.

Regarding this clonotype: This may arise from a read error, as a much more abundant clone is one base away. This sequence joins TRBV7-3 and TRBJ2-5, with 9 nucleotides matching TRBD2. The CDR3 spans 15 residues. In germline, CDR1 is SGHTA, CDR2 FQGTGA. The CDR3 loop reads CASSSGLARQETQHF. DNA for the CDR3: TGTGCCAGCAGCTCCGGACTAGCGCGTCAAGAGACCCAGCACTTC.

As regards this clonotype: This may arise from a read error, as a much more abundant clone is one base away. The V gene is TRBV29-1, the J gene TRBJ2-2, with 7 bases that match TRBD1. CDR1 and CDR2 from the germline V gene are SQVTM and ANQGSEA. CDR3 length: 16 residues. The CDR3 region is CGVEGRDSPNTGELFF. The CDR3 DNA reads TGCGGCGTTGAAGGCCGGGACAGTCCGAACACCGGGGAGCTGTTTTTT.

This clonotype was detected ten times or more. The V and J genes are TRBV12-3 or TRBV12-4 and TRBJ2-3; perhaps TRBD2 as D (6 bases). V lost 3 bases and J 6 bases, leaving 13 bases between the germline ends. CDR3 length equals 14 residues. CDR3 in amino acids: CASSFPGAMDTQYF. The CDR3 coding sequence is TGTGCCAGCAGTTTCCCGGGAGCAATGGATACGCAGTATTTT.